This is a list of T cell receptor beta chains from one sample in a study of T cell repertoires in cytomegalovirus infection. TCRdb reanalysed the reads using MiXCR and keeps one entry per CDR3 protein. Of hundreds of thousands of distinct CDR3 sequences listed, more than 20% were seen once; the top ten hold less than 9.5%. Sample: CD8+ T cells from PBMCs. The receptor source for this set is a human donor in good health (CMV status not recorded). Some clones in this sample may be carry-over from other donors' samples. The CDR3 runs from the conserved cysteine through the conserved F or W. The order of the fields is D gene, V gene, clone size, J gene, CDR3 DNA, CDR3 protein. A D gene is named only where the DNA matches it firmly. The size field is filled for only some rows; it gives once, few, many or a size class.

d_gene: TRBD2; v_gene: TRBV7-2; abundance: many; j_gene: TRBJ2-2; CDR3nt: TGTGCCAGCAGCTCCCCGACTAGCGGGGGGGCTGAGGCCGGGGAGCTGTTTTTT; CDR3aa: CASSSPTSGGAEAGELFF
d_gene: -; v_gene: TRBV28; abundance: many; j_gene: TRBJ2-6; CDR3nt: TGTGCCAGCAGTTTTGAGGCGGGACCTTCAGATTTC; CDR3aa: CASSFEAGPSDF
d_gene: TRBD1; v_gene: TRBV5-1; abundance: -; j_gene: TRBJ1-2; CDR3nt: TGCGCCAGCAGCTTGGGGGGACAGGACTATGGCTACACCTTC; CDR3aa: CASSLGGQDYGYTF
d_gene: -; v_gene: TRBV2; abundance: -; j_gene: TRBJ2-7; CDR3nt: TGTGCCAGCAACAGGCCAGGAGGTTCCTACGAGCAGTACTTC; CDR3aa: CASNRPGGSYEQYF
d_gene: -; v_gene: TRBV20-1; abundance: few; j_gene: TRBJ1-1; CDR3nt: TGCAGTGCGAGGGGAGACGGCCGCTTTGAAGCTTTCTTT; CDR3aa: CSARGDGRFEAFF
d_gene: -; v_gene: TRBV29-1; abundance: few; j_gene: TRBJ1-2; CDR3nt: TGCAGCGTTGAGTACAGGGTGGATGGCTACACCTTC; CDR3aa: CSVEYRVDGYTF
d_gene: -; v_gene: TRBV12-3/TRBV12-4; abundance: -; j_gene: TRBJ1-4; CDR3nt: TGTGCCAGCAGTTTACAGGGGCCAGGTGGAGATGAAAAACTGTTTTTT; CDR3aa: CASSLQGPGGDEKLFF
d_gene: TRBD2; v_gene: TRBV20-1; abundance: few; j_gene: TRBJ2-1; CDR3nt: TGCAGTGCTAGTGGACTAGCGGGGGTCTCTCTCAATGAGCAGTTCTTC; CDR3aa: CSASGLAGVSLNEQFF
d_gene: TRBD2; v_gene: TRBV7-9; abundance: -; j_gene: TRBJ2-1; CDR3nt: TGTGCCAGCAGCTTCTCGAGCGGGGGGCCTTACAATGAGCAGTTCTTC; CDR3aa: CASSFSSGGPYNEQFF
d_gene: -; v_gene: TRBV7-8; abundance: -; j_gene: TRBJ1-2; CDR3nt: TGTGCCAGCAGCATGGACGGGGTTGGCTACACCTTC; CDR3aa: CASSMDGVGYTF
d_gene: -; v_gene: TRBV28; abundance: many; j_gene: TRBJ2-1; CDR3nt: TGTGCCAGCAGTTCCAGGACTGTCAGCTCCTACAATGAGCAGTTCTTC; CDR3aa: CASSSRTVSSYNEQFF
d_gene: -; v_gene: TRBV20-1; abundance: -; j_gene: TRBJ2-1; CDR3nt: TGCAGTGCTAGAGATCTCTCTGGGGCGAATAGGTATGAGCAGTTCTTC; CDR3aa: CSARDLSGANRYEQFF
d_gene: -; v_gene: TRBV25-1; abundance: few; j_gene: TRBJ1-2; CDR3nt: TGTGCCAGCAGTGAATTTTTCGCAACAGACAACTATGGCTACACCTTC; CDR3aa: CASSEFFATDNYGYTF
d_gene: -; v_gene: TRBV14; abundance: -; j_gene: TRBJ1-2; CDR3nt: TGTGCCAGCAGCCTACACTGGGAACGATCAAAAGGCTACACCTTC; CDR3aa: CASSLHWERSKGYTF
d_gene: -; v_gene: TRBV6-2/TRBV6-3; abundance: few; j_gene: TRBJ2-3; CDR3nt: TGTGCCAGCAACCCCCTGTGGGGGGACACAGATACGCAGTATTTT; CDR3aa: CASNPLWGDTDTQYF
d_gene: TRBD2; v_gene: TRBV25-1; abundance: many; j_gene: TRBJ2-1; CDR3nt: TGTGCCAGCAGTGAACGGCGGACTAGCAATGAGCAGTTCTTC; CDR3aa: CASSERRTSNEQFF
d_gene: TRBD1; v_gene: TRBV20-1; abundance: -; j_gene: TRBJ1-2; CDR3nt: TGCAGTGCTAGTCAGGGGGGGCGAGGGCTCACCTTC; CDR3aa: CSASQGGRGLTF
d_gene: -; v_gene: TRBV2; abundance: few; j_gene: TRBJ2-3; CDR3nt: TGTGCCAGCAGTGAATGGGGAGAGCGCACAGATACGCAGTATTTT; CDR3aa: CASSEWGERTDTQYF
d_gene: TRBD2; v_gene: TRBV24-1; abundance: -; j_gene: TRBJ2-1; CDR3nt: TGTGCCACCAGTGATACCGGACTAGCGGGGGGAGTCTACAATGAGCAGTTCTTC; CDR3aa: CATSDTGLAGGVYNEQFF
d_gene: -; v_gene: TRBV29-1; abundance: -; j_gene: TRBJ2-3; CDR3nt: TGCAGCGTTGACGGATGGGTCGGGGATACGCAGTATTTT; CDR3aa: CSVDGWVGDTQYF
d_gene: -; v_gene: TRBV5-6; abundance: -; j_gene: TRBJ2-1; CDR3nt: TGTGCCAGCAGCTACGAACCGGGGGCGGCTTACAATGAGCAGTTCTTC; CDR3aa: CASSYEPGAAYNEQFF
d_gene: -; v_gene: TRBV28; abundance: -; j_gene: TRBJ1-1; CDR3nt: TGTGCCAGCAGTCGGGACCAAGGATCGTCTGGAGCTTTCTTT; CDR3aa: CASSRDQGSSGAFF
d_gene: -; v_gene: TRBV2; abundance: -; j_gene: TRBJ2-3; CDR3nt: TGTGCCAGCAGTGGGCGAGGGGTTAGCACAGATACGCAGTATTTT; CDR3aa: CASSGRGVSTDTQYF
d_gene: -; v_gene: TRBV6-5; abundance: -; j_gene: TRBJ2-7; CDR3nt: TGTGCCAGCAGTAGCCCGTTGAGGGAGCAGTACTTC; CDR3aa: CASSSPLREQYF
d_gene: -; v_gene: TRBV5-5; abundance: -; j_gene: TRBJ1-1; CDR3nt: TGTGCCAGCAGACCCGCCGTTGGGTATACTGAAGCTTTCTTT; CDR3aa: CASRPAVGYTEAFF
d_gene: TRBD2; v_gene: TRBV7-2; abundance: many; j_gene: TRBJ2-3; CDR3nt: TGTGCCAGCAGCTTACGACTAGCGGGGGCCTCCACAGATACGCAGTATTTT; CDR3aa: CASSLRLAGASTDTQYF
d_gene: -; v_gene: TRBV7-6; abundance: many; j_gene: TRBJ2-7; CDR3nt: TGTGCCAGCAGCTCTTTCGACTCAGACTACGAGCAGTACTTC; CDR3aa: CASSSFDSDYEQYF
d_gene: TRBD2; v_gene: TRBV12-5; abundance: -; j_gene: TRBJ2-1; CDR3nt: TGTGCTAGTGGTTTAGGGGACGGGGGGGCCTTCTACAATGAGCAGTTCTTC; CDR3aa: CASGLGDGGAFYNEQFF
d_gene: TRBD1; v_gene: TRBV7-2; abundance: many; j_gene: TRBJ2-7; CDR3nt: TGTGCCAGCAGCCACCGGGACAGTTCCTACGAGCAGTACTTC; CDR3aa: CASSHRDSSYEQYF
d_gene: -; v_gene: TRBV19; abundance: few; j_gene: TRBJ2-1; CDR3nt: TGTGCCAGTAGTATAGATCTATTGGACCTAAACAATGAGCAGTTCTTC; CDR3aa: CASSIDLLDLNNEQFF
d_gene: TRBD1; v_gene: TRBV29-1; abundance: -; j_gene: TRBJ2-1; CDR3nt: TGCAGCGTTGACGAGACAGGGGGCAGGTATGAGCAGTTCTTC; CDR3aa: CSVDETGGRYEQFF
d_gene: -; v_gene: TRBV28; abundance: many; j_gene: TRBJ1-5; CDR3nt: TGTGCCAGCAGTTTTACGGGGAATCAGCCCCAGCATTTT; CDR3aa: CASSFTGNQPQHF
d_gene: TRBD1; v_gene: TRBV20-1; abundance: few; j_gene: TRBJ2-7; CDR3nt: TGCAGTGCTAGGGGGACAGGGGGTTTCGAGCAGTACTTC; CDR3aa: CSARGTGGFEQYF
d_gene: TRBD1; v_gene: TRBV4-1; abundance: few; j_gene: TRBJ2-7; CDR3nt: TGCGCCAGCAGCACCGGGACAGGGGTCCACGAGCAGTACTTC; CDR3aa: CASSTGTGVHEQYF
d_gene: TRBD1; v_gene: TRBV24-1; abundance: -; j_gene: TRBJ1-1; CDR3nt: TGTGCCACCACCCAAGGGACAGGCTCTGAAGCTTTCTTT; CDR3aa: CATTQGTGSEAFF
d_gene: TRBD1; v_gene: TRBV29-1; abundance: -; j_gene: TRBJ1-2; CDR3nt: TGCAGCGTTGGGGGGGAGGACAGGGATTATGGCTACACCTTC; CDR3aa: CSVGGEDRDYGYTF
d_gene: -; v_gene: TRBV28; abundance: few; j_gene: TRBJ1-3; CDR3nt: TGTGCCAGCACCCTGAGGGAACCGGCCTCTGGAAACACCATATATTTT; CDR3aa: CASTLREPASGNTIYF